Presented here are 17 T cell receptor beta chains from one specimen sequenced in a study of response to subunit inactivated influenza vaccine. TCRdb analysed the RT-PCR reads with MiXCR anew, one entry per CDR3 protein. The sample contains more than 200,000 distinct CDR3 sequences, approximately 12% of which appear only once. This specimen consisted of non-naive T cells sorted from PBMCs, obtained around 15 days before vaccination. These receptors originate from a man between 50 and 59 years old who received an inactivated influenza vaccine.

This clonotype was detected only a few times. The rearrangement joins TRBV7-8 to TRBJ2-7; the D gene is possibly TRBD1 (5 bases). V lost 4 bases and J 6 bases, leaving 13 bases between the germline ends. Germline V gene data show CDR1 as SGHVS and CDR2 as FQNEAQ. This CDR3 has 13 residues. CDR3 in DNA: TGTGCCAGCAGCTCGACAGCCCTACTCGAGCAGTACTTC. Its translation: CASSSTALLEQYF.

Here the CDR3 DNA reads TGTGCCAGCAGCCAAGAGGCCGGACAGCAACAAGAGACCCAGTACTTC. It specifies CASSQEAGQQQETQYF. The chain links TRBV4-2 to TRBJ2-5; possible D gene TRBD1, 6 bases. Germline V CDR1 and CDR2: LGHNA, YNFKEQ. The ends were cut back, 0 bases at V and 2 bases at J, with 13 bases in the middle. The CDR3 runs to 16 residues.

In its sample, this clonotype was seen a few times. The chain recombines TRBV5-6 with TRBJ2-1, with D maybe TRBD2 (6 bases). The germline V gene encodes CDR1 SGHDT and CDR2 YYEEEE. V lost 0 bases and J lost 15, with 16 bases in between. This CDR3 has 13 residues. CDR3 in DNA: TGTGCCAGCAGCTTGGGACTAGGAAGAGCGGGGTTCTTC. Its protein product is CASSLGLGRAGFF.

This clonotype was seen repeatedly, ten times or more. The chain couples TRBV3-1 to TRBJ2-5; no clear D gene. The CDR3 is 12 amino acids. From germline, CDR1 is LGHDT and CDR2 YNNKEL (reference sequence). Trimming stripped 0 bases from V and 5 bases from J, with 4 bases between. This CDR3 reads CASSQDLETQYF. In DNA, the CDR3 is TGTGCCAGCAGCCAAGATCTGGAGACCCAGTACTTC.

This chain uses TRBV30 with TRBJ2-3, with 11 positions matching TRBD2. This CDR3 is built from 15 residues. Looked up from germline, CDR1 is GTSNPN and CDR2 is SVGIG (reference sequence). V was clipped by 4 bases and J by 2 bases; unmatched bases: 5. The CDR3 DNA follows: TGTGCCTGGAACAGACTAGCGGGGATCACAGATACGCAGTATTTT. This encodes CAWNRLAGITDTQYF.

This sequence joins TRBV14 and TRBJ1-2; 8 bases are a match to TRBD1. CDR1 and CDR2 (germline): SGHDN, FVKESK. The CDR3 is 14 amino acids. V shed 1 base, J shed 8 bases, and the junction held 6 bases outside the gene matches. CDR3 region: CASSQGGTGDGYTF. For the CDR3, the DNA is TGTGCCAGCAGCCAAGGAGGGACAGGCGACGGCTACACCTTC.

This clonotype showed up just a few times. The rearrangement joins TRBV25-1 to TRBJ2-3, with D perhaps matching TRBD1 (6 bases). The V gene's germline CDR1 is MGHDK and CDR2 SYGVNS. The CDR3 is made up of 15 amino acids. Trimming took off 7 bases at V and 7 bases at J, with 21 bases between the two ends. DNA for the CDR3: TGTGCCAGCACCGATGGAGCTCAGGGGACGAATACGCAGTATTTT. This sequence encodes CASTDGAQGTNTQYF.

This clonotype was seen many times. The chain uses TRBV11-2 and TRBJ2-1; 8 positions match TRBD2. This CDR3 region has 15 residues. Germline-derived CDR1 and CDR2 are SGHAT and FQNNGV. Trimming removed 2 bases from V and 0 bases from J; junction bases left unmatched: 0. The CDR3 DNA is TGTGCCAGCAGCTTAACTAGCGGCTCCTACAATGAGCAGTTCTTC. Its protein product is CASSLTSGSYNEQFF.

This clonotype was counted between two and nine times. V and J are TRBV5-1 and TRBJ1-6; a possible D gene is TRBD1 (5 bases). V was shortened by 6 bases and J by 7 bases, with 17 bases between the two germline ends. Looked up from germline, CDR1 is SGHRS and CDR2 is YFSETQ. The CDR3 covers 15 residues. CDR3 sequence: CASKPAWGRNSPLHF. The CDR3 DNA is TGCGCCAGCAAACCCGCCTGGGGCAGAAATTCACCCCTCCACTTT.

There are a few counts of this clonotype. The rearrangement joins TRBV24-1 to TRBJ2-1, with D possibly being TRBD1 (5 bases). From germline, CDR1 is KGHDR and CDR2 SFDVKD. V was clipped by 2 bases and J by 4 bases, with 14 bases between them. The CDR3 covers 16 residues. CDR3 in amino acids: CATSDSNRIPYNEQFF. The CDR3 nucleotides are TGTGCCACCAGTGATTCGAACAGGATCCCTTACAATGAGCAGTTCTTC.

This clonotype was seen a handful of times. The CDR3 bases are TGTGCCAGCAGCCAGCCGGAGCAGAAATATGGCTACACCTTC. Protein: CASSQPEQKYGYTF. The chain links TRBV28 to TRBJ1-2, with unresolved D. The germline V gene has CDR1 MDHEN and CDR2 SYDVKM. Trimming left V 6 bases short and J 5 bases short, with 16 bases between. This CDR3 spans 14 amino acids.

The chain employs TRBV18 and TRBJ1-2; no clear D. The V end was cut by 5 bases, the J end by 4 bases, with 8 bases between. Germline loops: CDR1 KGHSH, CDR2 LQKENI. This CDR3 has 12 amino acids. The CDR3 sequence: CASSDNGYGYTF. CDR3 nucleotides: TGTGCCAGCTCAGATAACGGCTATGGCTACACCTTC.

This clonotype was observed at least ten times. This chain connects TRBV5-6 to TRBJ2-1; maybe TRBD2 (6 bases). The CDR3 extends over 12 amino acids. Per the germline V gene, CDR1 is SGHDT and CDR2 is YYEEEE. Trimming pared 3 bases from V and 16 bases from J, leaving 17 bases between. The CDR3 DNA reads TGTGCCAGCAGCTCTTGGGACTCGGGGTTTTTCTTC. Its translation: CASSSWDSGFFF.

The V gene is TRBV5-1, the J gene TRBJ2-7; D is possibly TRBD1 (6 bases). The germline CDR1 and CDR2 sequences are SGHRS and YFSETQ. This CDR3 comprises 14 residues. V was pared by 0 bases and J by 2 bases, with 9 bases between. In DNA, the CDR3 is TGCGCCAGCAGCTTGGAAGGACAGACCTACGAGCAGTACTTC. It codes for CASSLEGQTYEQYF. The complete variable domain, with remaining parts taken from reference TRBV5-1 and TRBJ2-7, reads KAGVTQTPRYLIKTRGQQVTLSCSPISGHRSVSWYQQTPGQGLQFLFEYFSETQRNKGNFPGRFSGRQFSNSRSEMNVSTLELGDSALYLCASSLEGQTYEQYFGPGTRLTVT.

This clonotype was found many times. V is TRBV5-1 and J is TRBJ1-5; unclear D gene. The germline gives CDR1 SGHRS, CDR2 YFSETQ. V was clipped by 6 bases and J by 3 bases, with 10 bases between them. The CDR3 consists of 13 residues. The CDR3 DNA is TGCGCCAGCAAGGGAGGAGACAATCAGCCCCAGCATTTT. Residues: CASKGGDNQPQHF.

About this clonotype itself: Germline and junction disagree at one end, which may indicate a read error. The gene calls are TRBV9 and TRBJ2-3, with D perhaps matching TRBD1 (6 bases). CDR3 size: 15 residues. Germline V gives CDR1 SGDLS, CDR2 YYNGEE. The DNA for the CDR3 is TGTGCCAGCAGCGTAGATCCCCAGGGGAAAGATTCGCAGTATTTT. Encoded protein: CASSVDPQGKDSQYF.

CDR3 residues: CASKRVIAGRDEQFF. The CDR3 DNA reads as TGTGCCAGCAAGAGGGTAATAGCGGGGAGGGATGAGCAGTTCTTC. J is TRBJ2-1 and V is TRBV7-8; 8 bases agree with TRBD2. The CDR3 covers 15 residues. J lost 8 bases, V lost 7 bases, and 13 bases had no gene match. Per the germline V gene, CDR1 is SGHVS and CDR2 is FQNEAQ.